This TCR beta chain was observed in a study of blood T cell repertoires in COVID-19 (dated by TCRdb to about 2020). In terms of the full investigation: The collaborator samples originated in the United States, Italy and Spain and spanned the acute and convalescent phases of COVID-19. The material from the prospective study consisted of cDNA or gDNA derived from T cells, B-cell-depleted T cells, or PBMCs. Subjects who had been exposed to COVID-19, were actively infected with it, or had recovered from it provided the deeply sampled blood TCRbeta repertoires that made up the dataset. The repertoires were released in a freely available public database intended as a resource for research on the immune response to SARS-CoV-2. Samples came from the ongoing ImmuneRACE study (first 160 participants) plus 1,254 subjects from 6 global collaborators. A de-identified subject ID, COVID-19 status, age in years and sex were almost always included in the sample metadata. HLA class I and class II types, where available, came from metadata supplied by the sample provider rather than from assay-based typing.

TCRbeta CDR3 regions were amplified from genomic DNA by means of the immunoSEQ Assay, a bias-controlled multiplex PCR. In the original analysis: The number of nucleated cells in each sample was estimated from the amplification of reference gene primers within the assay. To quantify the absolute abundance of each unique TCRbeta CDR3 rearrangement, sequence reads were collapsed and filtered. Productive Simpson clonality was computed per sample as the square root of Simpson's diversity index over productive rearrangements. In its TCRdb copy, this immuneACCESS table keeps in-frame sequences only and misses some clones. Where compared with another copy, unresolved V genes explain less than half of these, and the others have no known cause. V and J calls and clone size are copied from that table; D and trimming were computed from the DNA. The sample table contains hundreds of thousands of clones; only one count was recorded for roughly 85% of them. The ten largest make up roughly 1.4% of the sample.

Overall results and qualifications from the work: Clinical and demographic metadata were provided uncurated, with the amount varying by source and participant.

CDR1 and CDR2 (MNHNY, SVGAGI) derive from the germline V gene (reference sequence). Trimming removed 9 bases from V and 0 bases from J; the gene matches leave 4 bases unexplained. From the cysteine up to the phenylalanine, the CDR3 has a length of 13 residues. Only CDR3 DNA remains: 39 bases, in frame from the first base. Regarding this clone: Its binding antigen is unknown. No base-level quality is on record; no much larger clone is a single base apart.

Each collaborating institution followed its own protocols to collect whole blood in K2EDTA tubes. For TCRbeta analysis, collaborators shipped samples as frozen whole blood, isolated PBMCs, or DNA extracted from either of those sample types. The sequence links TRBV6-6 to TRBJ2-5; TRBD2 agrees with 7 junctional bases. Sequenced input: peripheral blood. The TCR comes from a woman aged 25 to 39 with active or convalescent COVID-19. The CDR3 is CASRSGNQETQYF. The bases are TGTGCCAGTAGGAGCGGGAACCAAGAGACCCAGTACTTC.